One and the same sample provided the 9 T cell receptor beta chains below, sequenced in a study of T cells in women clearing cervical HPV infection. The data were produced by immunoSEQ multiplex PCR, yet TCRdb's version contains in-frame clones alone and is incomplete. This repertoire includes about 39,000 clones. Input material: blood buffy coat. Every receptor here comes from a woman between 18 and 70 years old with a cervical HPV16 infection that either progressed to CIN3+ or cleared (not recorded which).

Comment on this clone: The read ends 3 residues early relative to the CDR3; the germline J gene fills the gap. The chain recombines TRBV2 with TRBJ1-4; the D gene is possibly TRBD1 (6 bases). The CDR3 contains 14 residues. Germline V CDR1 and CDR2: SNHLY, FYNNEI. This CDR3 reads CASSVGQKDSPLFF. The CDR3 DNA, read in part, is TGTGCCAGCAGTGTAGGACAGAAGGACTCACCA.

About this clone itself: The read terminates 3 residues ahead of where the CDR3 ends, so the germline J gene completes it. This chain joins TRBV20-1 and TRBJ1-2; 8 nucleotides line up with TRBD1. The CDR3 contains 14 residues. Germline loops: CDR1 DFQATT, CDR2 SNEGSKA (reference sequence). The sequenced CDR3 bases are TGCAGTGCTACACGACAGGGGCCAACCTACGAC. It translates to CSATRQGPTYD. The complete CDR3 reads CSATRQGPTYDYTF.

As concerns this clone: Sequencing ends 3 residues short of the CDR3 end; the germline J gene provides the rest. The chain has TRBV5-6 and TRBJ2-5; 11 bases map to TRBD2. The CDR3 has 15 residues. Looked up from germline, CDR1 is SGHDT and CDR2 is YYEEEE. V lost 1 base to trimming and J lost 3 bases; unmatched junction nucleotides: 2. The CDR3 bases that were read are TGTGCCAGCAGCTTGATGGGACTAGCGGAAGAGACC. Its protein product is CASSLMGLAEET. The entire CDR3 reads CASSLMGLAEETQYF.

A remark on this clone: The CDR3 end lies 3 residues beyond the end of the read and is filled in from the germline J gene. The chain is built from TRBV7-6 and TRBJ2-2; 7 bases line up with TRBD1. This CDR3 region has 17 residues. Germline-derived CDR1 and CDR2 are SGHVS and FNYEAQ. The sequenced CDR3 bases are TGTGCCAGCAGCTCCAACCCCCGACAGGGAGCCGTTTCACCG. Amino acids: CASSSNPRQGAVSP. The whole CDR3 is CASSSNPRQGAVSPLFF. Full variable domain (rest looked up from reference TRBV7-6 and TRBJ2-2): GAGVSQSPRYKVTKRGQDVALRCDPISGHVSLYWYRQALGQGPEFLTYFNYEAQQDKSGLPNDRFSAERPEGSISTLTIQRTEQRDSAMYRCASSSNPRQGAVSPLFFGEGSRLTVL.

Of note for this clone: One end of the junction fails to match germline, which may point to a read error. The missing CDR3 end, 3 residues past where the read stops, is filled in from the germline J gene. Other DNA variants within this sample encode the same CDR3. V and J are TRBV6-2 or TRBV6-3 and TRBJ1-3, with TRBD1 as a possible D gene (5 bases). CDR1 and CDR2 from the germline V gene are MNHEY and SVGEGT. The CDR3 extends over 14 amino acids. The sequenced part of the CDR3 DNA is TGTGCCAGCAGCCGAGGAAGACAGTCAAACACT. It is translated as CASSRGRQSNT. The entire CDR3 reads CASSRGRQSNTIYF.

In the case of this clone: Read coverage stops 3 residues before the CDR3 terminus; the germline J gene supplies the remainder. V usage is TRBV19 and J usage is TRBJ2-7, with TRBD2 identical over 13 bases. This CDR3 has 17 residues. Germline CDR1 LNHDA, CDR2 SQIVND (reference sequence). V lost 5 bases and J lost 0; bases outside the gene matches: 7. CDR3 residues: CASSPRLAGGISYEQYF. Incomplete CDR3 DNA: TGTGCCAGTAGTCCGCGACTAGCGGGAGGCATCTCCTACGAG.

To note about this clone: Read coverage stops 3 residues before the CDR3 terminus; the germline J gene supplies the remainder. The V call is TRBV7-6, the J call TRBJ2-5; TRBD1 matches 9 bases. This CDR3 region has 17 residues. Germline CDR1 and CDR2: SGHVS and FNYEAQ. V was clipped by 5 bases and J by 5 bases; unmatched bases: 15. CDR3 DNA (partial): TGTGCCAGCAGCAAAATACAGGGGGCTGTGGGCAGGGAGACC. It encodes CASSKIQGAVGRET. The whole CDR3 sequence is CASSKIQGAVGRETQYF.

Note on this clone: The missing CDR3 end, 3 residues past where the read stops, is filled in from the germline J gene. The chain carries TRBV10-1 and TRBJ1-1; D may be TRBD1 (6 bases). The CDR3 extends over 15 amino acids. V dropped 11 bases and J dropped 7 bases, with 26 bases sitting between them. Germline V gene sequence: CDR1 WNHNN, CDR2 SYGVQD (reference sequence). The sequenced CDR3 bases are TGCGCCCCCGAGGGGGGGGCGGCCTCGGTGGGTGAA. Translating gives CAPEGGAASVGE. The CDR3, in full, reads CAPEGGAASVGEAFF.

On this clone: The read terminates 3 residues before the CDR3 end, so the remaining end is supplied by the germline J gene. J is TRBJ2-1 and V is TRBV7-2; 7 positions agree with TRBD2. Germline trimming cut 3 bases from V and 7 bases from J; bases unmatched to any gene: 6. Germline V lookup: CDR1 SGHTA, CDR2 FQGNSA. The CDR3 loop spans 14 amino acids. The DNA read from the CDR3 is TGTGCCAGCAGCTTCGGACTAGTGGGTAATGAG. Translating gives CASSFGLVGNE. The whole CDR3 region reads CASSFGLVGNEQFF.